The clone carrying this T cell receptor (beta chain) was detected once. This entry belongs to a study of blood T cells in healthy people across ages. Trimming took off 8 bases at V and 1 base at J, with 18 bases between the two ends. Germline CDR1 and CDR2: SGHTA and FQGNSA. CDR3 length: 16 residues. It was with a sample-barcoded 5' primer and a J-beta primer mix that a second PCR of roughly 7 to 12 cycles was run. MiXCR was run by TCRdb on the 5' RACE reads, yielding one entry per CDR3 protein. The repertoire consists of approximately 800,000 distinct CDR3 sequences, with 56% occurring once and the leading ten covering roughly 25%.

The origin of this receptor is a man aged 40-50 years in good health. The chain recombines TRBV7-2 with TRBJ1-5; tentatively, D is TRBD1 (6 bases). The sequencing sample was made of blood. CDR3 residues: CASGPPGARSNQPQHF. The CDR3 DNA follows: TGTGCCAGCGGCCCCCCAGGGGCTAGGAGCAATCAGCCCCAGCATTTT.